This T cell receptor (beta chain) was captured in a study of T cells in Graves' hyperthyroidism and ophthalmopathy. This CDR3 is built from 15 residues. Germline V gene sequence: CDR1 SGHTA, CDR2 FQGNSA. V shed 5 bases, J shed 10 bases, and the junction held 5 bases outside the gene matches. This clonotype showed up many times. Amplified TCR beta CDR3 regions came from RNA transcripts. First-round RT-PCR of the TCR CDR3 relied on the HTBI primer set. TCRdb re-derived calls from the multiplex PCR reads in MiXCR, one entry per CDR3 protein. This repertoire shows 500,000 to 650,000 distinct CDR3 sequences, more than 12% found once; its top ten account for roughly an eighth.

The chain links TRBV7-2 to TRBJ2-1; 16 bases align to TRBD2. This clonotype originated in a woman aged 50 to 60 with Graves' ophthalmopathy. Sequenced sample: blood. DNA for the CDR3: TGTGCCAGCAGCATGGGACTAGCGGGAGGGTTGGAGCAGTTCTTC. It yields the protein CASSMGLAGGLEQFF.